These T cell receptor beta chains were read from a single sample in a study of T cells after yellow fever vaccination. One entry per CDR3 protein, called by TCRdb with MiXCR from the 5' RACE reads. This table holds fewer than 450,000 distinct CDR3 sequences, approximately 4.2% found once. Specimen: PBMCs, collected 5 days after the yellow fever booster vaccination. The receptor source for this set is a man aged 18 to 30 who received the YFV17D yellow fever vaccine. The CDR3 runs from the conserved cysteine through the conserved F or W. A D gene is named only where the DNA matches it firmly. The size entry is marked missing in some rows and otherwise reads once, few, many or a size class.

>TRBJ1-2|.|TRBV7-2|.
TGTGCCAGCAGCCCTCAGCCGGGAGGACAGCTCTATGGCTACACCTTC
CASSPQPGGQLYGYTF
>TRBJ2-5|.|TRBV18|many
TGTGCCAGCTCCCAGGGAGACCAAGAGACCCAGTACTTC
CASSQGDQETQYF
>TRBJ2-1|.|TRBV4-3|few
TGCGCCAGCAGCGCCCGGGGCTCATTCGTAGATGAGCAGTTCTTC
CASSARGSFVDEQFF
>TRBJ2-5|.|TRBV29-1|many
TGCAGCGTTGTTGTTCCCTCTGGGAAAGGACGGATGGAGCAAGAGACCCAGTACTTC
CSVVVPSGKGRMEQETQYF
>TRBJ2-3|.|TRBV11-2|.
TGTGCCAGCAGCTTTACCGGGACGCTAGAAGATACGCAGTATTTT
CASSFTGTLEDTQYF
>TRBJ2-3|TRBD2|TRBV12-3/TRBV12-4|.
TGTGCCAGCGGACTAGCAGTAACAGATACGCAGTATTTT
CASGLAVTDTQYF
>TRBJ2-3|.|TRBV6-6|many
TGTGCCAGCAGTTACCCCAGAGAAGGGTCTAGCACAGATACGCAGTATTTT
CASSYPREGSSTDTQYF
>TRBJ1-6|.|TRBV12-3/TRBV12-4|few
TGTGCCAGCAGTTTATCAGGCCTCCCGGGGGATTCACCCCTCCACTTT
CASSLSGLPGDSPLHF
>TRBJ2-7|TRBD2|TRBV7-9|.
TGTGCCAGCAGCTTTTCTAGCGGGGGACCCGACGAGCAGTACTTC
CASSFSSGGPDEQYF
>TRBJ2-1|.|TRBV20-1|many
TGCAGTGCTAGAGACGCTTCTCGTGGGGGCTACAATGAGCAGTTCTTC
CSARDASRGGYNEQFF
>TRBJ2-6|.|TRBV3-1|.
TGTGCCAGCAGCCTCACTTACGGGGGCCGGACCTCTGGGGCCAACGTCCTGACTTTC
CASSLTYGGRTSGANVLTF
>TRBJ1-1|TRBD1|TRBV7-2|many
TGTGCCAGCAGCCCCCAGACAGGGGGCGATCTACGCACTGAAGCTTTCTTT
CASSPQTGGDLRTEAFF
>TRBJ2-2|.|TRBV21-1|few
TGTGCCAGCAGCATGAGGCGGATCCTAGCGGGGGCCGGGGAGCTGTTTTTT
CASSMRRILAGAGELFF
>TRBJ1-2|.|TRBV4-3|many
TGCGCCAGCAGTTACGGGTCTGGCTACACCTTC
CASSYGSGYTF
>TRBJ1-2|.|TRBV5-5|.
TGTGCCAGCAGCTTACGGCCATGGGAGGGCTACACCTTC
CASSLRPWEGYTF
>TRBJ2-2|.|TRBV20-1|few
TGCAGTGCTAGAGAGTCTCGTGGACCCGGGGAGCTGTTTTTT
CSARESRGPGELFF
>TRBJ1-1|.|TRBV4-2|many
TGTGCCAGCAGCCAAGGGAGTGGATGGGTTAGAGACACTGAAGCTTTCTTT
CASSQGSGWVRDTEAFF